This is a list of T cell receptor beta chains from one sample in a study of T cell responses to AZD1222 COVID-19 vaccine. Sequencing used immunoSEQ multiplex PCR; TCRdb keeps in-frame clones, though not all of them. The repertoire holds about 120,000 clones, with about nine tenths as singletons. The sample in question was peripheral blood, obtained 28 days after the second AZD1222 dose. Source of these receptors: an adult who received the AZD1222 COVID-19 vaccine. CDR3s leave out the opening cysteine and the closing phenylalanine or tryptophan.

TRBV7-2	14	TRBJ1-4	ASSLGGGATNEKLF
TRBV19	13	TRBJ1-5	ASSSDRVTSQPQH
TRBV6-6	15	TRBJ1-4	ASSRKGPRVTNEKLF
TRBV5-1	13	TRBJ2-1	ASTLSGSSYNEQF
TRBV19	13	TRBJ1-2	ASSPTHRDRYGYT
TRBV6-2/TRBV6-3	10	TRBJ2-5	ASSLIMETQY
TRBV7-3	12	TRBJ2-2	ASSLTGNTGELF
TRBV5-1	12	TRBJ1-5	ASSLGQGGQPQH
TRBV6-1	11	TRBJ1-5	AGAGQTNQPQH
TRBV18	11	TRBJ2-5	ASSPSAAETQY
TRBV7-9	12	TRBJ2-1	ASSPLDWLGEQF
TRBV5-4	13	TRBJ2-7	ASSLSYGGAYEQY
TRBV3-1/TRBV3-2	12	TRBJ2-3	ASSQAASTDMQY
TRBV7-9	12	TRBJ1-1	ASSLLGQNTEAF
TRBV15	15	TRBJ1-1	ATSRDPSRGMNTEAF
TRBV4-2	15	TRBJ1-1	ASSPLPGQGTNTEAF
TRBV19	15	TRBJ1-2	ASKPLGGSFVDYGYT
TRBV12-3/TRBV12-4	11	TRBJ2-3	ASSLGGPDTQY
TRBV7-9	13	TRBJ1-2	ASSLARGQNYGYT
TRBV10-3	13	TRBJ2-3	ATRHGTGFTDTQY
TRBV11-1	11	TRBJ1-2	ASSLRTGVGYT
TRBV7-9	11	TRBJ1-1	ASSLALDTEAF
TRBV5-1	13	TRBJ1-5	ASSLEGDRNQPQH
TRBV25-1	12	TRBJ1-4	ASSVRDSNEKLF
TRBV6-1	12	TRBJ1-5	ASSELRGDQPQH
TRBV18	13	TRBJ1-4	ASSIQGTTNEKLF
TRBV3-1/TRBV3-2	13	TRBJ1-6	ASSPGGLGNSPLH
TRBV28	14	TRBJ1-5	ASSLRGSVGALAQH
TRBV18	11	TRBJ1-4	ASSPGGIEKLF
TRBV30	16	TRBJ1-5	AWSVRLGGGDGNQPQH
TRBV6-5	10	TRBJ2-7	AARDRNYEQY
TRBV28	10	TRBJ1-2	ASREGRYGYT
TRBV28	13	TRBJ2-7	ASSRGSSGGLEQY
TRBV15	15	TRBJ2-7	ATSRGSSGQRVGEQY
TRBV29-1	10	TRBJ1-6	SVKTGTEALH
TRBV28	16	TRBJ2-6	ASSFVGLEASGANVLT
TRBV7-2	14	TRBJ2-1	ASSFDTLSSYNEQF
TRBV12-3/TRBV12-4	8	TRBJ1-2	ASWNYGYT
TRBV5-1	14	TRBJ1-1	ASSSSYSGVNTEAF
TRBV7-2	13	TRBJ2-1	ASSPLPGTSNEQF
TRBV5-4	13	TRBJ2-5	ASSQPTSGVETQY
TRBV18	11	TRBJ1-2	ASSRDTNYGYT
TRBV19	14	TRBJ2-3	ASIQRGAPSTDTQY
TRBV4-3	14	TRBJ1-4	ASSQVPGTVNEKLF
TRBV4-2	17	TRBJ1-1	ASSQDLSTGLERNTEAF
TRBV5-4	13	TRBJ1-1	ASSLPGLMNTEAF
TRBV19	12	TRBJ1-1	ASSMGGGTGEAF
TRBV6-5	9	TRBJ2-3	ASRRTDTQY
TRBV11-1	12	TRBJ2-1	ASSLVYRGGEQF
TRBV5-5	12	TRBJ1-1	ASSLGLRNTEAF
TRBV5-4	13	TRBJ2-2	ASSLARADTGELF
TRBV5-4	15	TRBJ2-5	ASSSGTSGGNSGTQY